Detailed here is one T cell receptor beta chain. The antigen is undetermined. V was cut by 3 bases and J by 1 base, with 29 bases left in between. CDR3 length: 21 residues. Germline CDR1 is MGHRA and CDR2 is YSYEKL. This entry comes from a study of cytomegalovirus exposure and HLA in healthy donors. The study, taken as a whole, reports: More clonal expansion characterized HLA-associated TCR beta chains than equally common others in a later analysis. A cluster of highly shared sequence variants was likely a sequencing artifact. According to an earlier analysis, most TCR beta V segments yielded productive rearrangements about 87% or about 30% of the time.

PCR was performed using 60 Vbeta and 13 Jbeta primers. Sequencing was performed with immunoSEQ multiplex PCR; in TCRdb, only in-frame clones are kept and a portion is missing. The repertoire shows tens of thousands of clones; the top ten hold roughly 2.8%. Nominally healthy donors were sampled, though unrecorded immune exposures were likely. This receptor was obtained from a middle-aged man in good health and CMV-seronegative. The material sequenced was PBMCs. The chain has TRBV4-1 and TRBJ2-3; the D gene is possibly TRBD2 (6 bases). The DNA of the CDR3 is TGCGCCAGCAGCCACAAGAAGGGGACTCCACAACCCTATCTCCGCACAGATACGCAGTATTTT. Encoded protein: CASSHKKGTPQPYLRTDTQYF.